The next 9 T cell receptor beta chains were all read from a single sample in a study of blood T cell repertoires in COVID-19. Sequencing was performed with immunoSEQ multiplex PCR; in TCRdb, only in-frame clones are kept and a portion is missing. This sample yields over 50,000 clones, of which approximately 81% are seen a single time; 2.6% belongs to the top ten. Input material: peripheral blood. Receptors originate from a man aged 45-65 years with acute or convalescent COVID-19.

This clone has only one observation. The chain carries TRBV10-3 and TRBJ1-6, with TRBD1 identical over 8 bases. CDR1 ENHRY and CDR2 SYGVKD come from the germline V gene. V gave up 10 bases and J gave up 10 bases; unmatched junction bases: 6. There are 12 residues in the CDR3. CDR3: CATGQGGSPLHF. The CDR3 DNA sequence: TGTGCCACCGGACAGGGAGGGTCACCCCTCCACTTT.

Only a few counts were recorded for this clone. The chain has TRBV5-1 and TRBJ1-5, with D possibly matching TRBD1 (5 bases). V gave up 0 bases and J gave up 6 bases, with 13 bases separating them. This CDR3 spans 15 amino acids. Germline assignment: CDR1 SGHRS and CDR2 YFSETQ. CDR3 region: CASSLGAGESQPQHF. CDR3 sequence (DNA): TGCGCCAGCAGCTTGGGGGCGGGGGAGAGTCAGCCCCAGCATTTT.

This clone was counted only a few times. This rearrangement joins TRBV19 to TRBJ2-7; 7 bases are shared with TRBD2. This CDR3 spans 15 amino acids. Unmatched junction bases numbered 11, after V lost 6 bases and J lost 3 bases. Germline V gene lookup returns CDR1 LNHDA and CDR2 SQIVND (reference sequence). The CDR3 DNA follows: TGTGCCAGTAGCCTGGGCGACCGGGGGGACTACGAGCAGTACTTC. Amino acid sequence: CASSLGDRGDYEQYF.

The chain employs TRBV2 and TRBJ2-2; 12 bases agree with TRBD2. With V trimmed by 6 bases and J by 4 bases, 6 bases remained unmatched. The CDR3 is 16 residues long. Germline loops: CDR1 SNHLY, CDR2 FYNNEI. The CDR3 bases are TGTGCCAGCAGAACCATGGGACTAGCGGGCACCGGGGAGCTGTTTTTT. Protein: CASRTMGLAGTGELFF.

This clone has a handful of counts. The gene calls are TRBV5-1 and TRBJ2-6; possible D gene TRBD1, 5 bases. The CDR3 runs 15 residues. Germline loops: CDR1 SGHRS, CDR2 YFSETQ. V lost 5 bases and J lost 3, with 12 bases in between. This CDR3 reads CASSGTGFGANVLTF. The CDR3 nucleotides read TGCGCCAGCAGTGGCACAGGTTTTGGGGCCAACGTCCTGACTTTC. The variable domain in full, with the rest retrieved from reference TRBV5-1 and TRBJ2-6, is KAGVTQTPRYLIKTRGQQVTLSCSPISGHRSVSWYQQTPGQGLQFLFEYFSETQRNKGNFPGRFSGRQFSNSRSEMNVSTLELGDSALYLCASSGTGFGANVLTFGAGSRLTVL.

The chain recombines TRBV7-8 with TRBJ1-6; 7 nucleotides line up with TRBD1. This CDR3 region has 15 residues. With V trimmed by 5 bases and J by 3 bases, 4 bases remained unmatched. The germline V gene encodes CDR1 SGHVS and CDR2 FQNEAQ. The CDR3 DNA follows: TGTGCCAGCAGCCCGAGGGACAGCTATAATTCACCCCTCCACTTT. Protein sequence: CASSPRDSYNSPLHF. The full variable domain, its missing parts supplied by reference TRBV7-8 and TRBJ1-6, is GAGVSQSPRYKVAKRGQDVALRCDPISGHVSLFWYQQALGQGPEFLTYFQNEAQLDKSGLPSDRFFAERPEGSVSTLKIQRTQQEDSAVYLCASSPRDSYNSPLHFGNGTRLTVT.

The chain uses TRBV3-1 (or the pseudogene TRBV3-2) and TRBJ1-2; D uncertain. Trimming left V 0 bases short and J 4 bases short, with 6 bases between. The CDR3 sequence is 13 residues long. Germline loops: CDR1 LGHDT, CDR2 YNNKEL (reference sequence). CDR3 in DNA: TGTGCCAGCAGCCAAGAAGGAGTCTATGGCTACACCTTC. As protein: CASSQEGVYGYTF.

The chain joins TRBV14 to TRBJ2-2; 13 positions match TRBD2. The V gene end was trimmed by 4 bases and the J gene end by 5 bases; junction bases not matched to a gene: 7. The CDR3 contains 17 residues. Germline CDR1 reads SGHDN; CDR2 reads FVKESK. CDR3 nucleotide sequence: TGTGCCAGCAGCCCCGGACTAGCGGGAGCAAGGACCGGGGAGCTGTTTTTT. Translating gives CASSPGLAGARTGELFF.

This clone appeared once. The rearrangement uses TRBV11-1 and TRBJ2-6; tentatively, D is TRBD1 (5 bases). V was trimmed by 5 bases and J by 2 bases, leaving 13 bases between them. Per the germline V gene, CDR1 is SGHAT and CDR2 is FQDESV (reference sequence). This CDR3 region has 16 residues. For the CDR3, the DNA is TGTGCCAGCAGCATACTCCAGGGTACTGGGGCCAACGTCCTGACTTTC. Translation gives CASSILQGTGANVLTF.